This is a list of T cell receptor beta chains from one sample in a study of control samples from healthy donors and cancer patients. Method: immunoSEQ multiplex PCR; TCRdb's copy keeps in-frame clones and lacks some. The table lists 100,000 to 150,000 clones, around 92% of them singletons. Sequencing was performed on PBMCs. These receptors were collected from a man aged 45-65 years with head and neck cancer. Each CDR3 is given with its conserved first and last residue. A D gene is named only where the DNA matches it firmly.

V gene: TRBV6-5; D gene: NA; J gene: TRBJ2-7; CDR3 DNA: TGTGCCAGCAGCAAAACAGGAACACTGACCTACGAGCAGTACTTC; CDR3 protein: CASSKTGTLTYEQYF
V gene: TRBV6-2/TRBV6-3; D gene: NA; J gene: TRBJ2-2; CDR3 DNA: TGTGCCAGCAGTTACGACGACTCCTGGACCGGGGAGCTGTTTTTT; CDR3 protein: CASSYDDSWTGELFF
V gene: TRBV5-1; D gene: TRBD2; J gene: TRBJ2-1; CDR3 DNA: TGCGCCAGCAGCGTCGGACTAGCGGGGGGGTATGAGCAGTTCTTC; CDR3 protein: CASSVGLAGGYEQFF
V gene: TRBV5-1; D gene: TRBD1; J gene: TRBJ2-7; CDR3 DNA: TGCGCCAGCAGCTTGGGTCCGGCAGGGGGAAACGAGCAGTACTTC; CDR3 protein: CASSLGPAGGNEQYF
V gene: TRBV10-3; D gene: NA; J gene: TRBJ1-2; CDR3 DNA: TGTGCCATCAGTGAGTCGAAGGCAGGTGTGGATGGCTACACCTTC; CDR3 protein: CAISESKAGVDGYTF
V gene: TRBV29-1; D gene: NA; J gene: TRBJ2-4; CDR3 DNA: TGCAGCCGGGAATGTCGGCCCCGGGACACCCAGGACATTCAGTACTTC; CDR3 protein: CSRECRPRDTQDIQYF
V gene: TRBV5-8; D gene: NA; J gene: TRBJ2-1; CDR3 DNA: TGTGCCAGCAGCCTCATTGGGGGGTACAAGGTTTTCAATGAGCAGTTCTTC; CDR3 protein: CASSLIGGYKVFNEQFF
V gene: TRBV5-1; D gene: TRBD2; J gene: TRBJ2-7; CDR3 DNA: TGCGCCAGCAGCTACGGACTAGCGGGAGAGGCGGCTAACGAGCAGTACTTC; CDR3 protein: CASSYGLAGEAANEQYF
V gene: TRBV5-1; D gene: NA; J gene: TRBJ2-5; CDR3 DNA: TGCGCCAGCAGCTTGGACGTTTTCCAAGAGACCCAGTACTTC; CDR3 protein: CASSLDVFQETQYF
V gene: TRBV7-2; D gene: NA; J gene: TRBJ1-2; CDR3 DNA: TGTGCCAGCAGCTTGGGACAAAGATATGGCTACACCTTC; CDR3 protein: CASSLGQRYGYTF
V gene: TRBV6-1; D gene: NA; J gene: TRBJ1-2; CDR3 DNA: TGTGCCAGCAGTGAAGGGGTGGACTATGGCTACACCTTC; CDR3 protein: CASSEGVDYGYTF
V gene: TRBV19; D gene: NA; J gene: TRBJ2-3; CDR3 DNA: TGTGCCAGTAGTATACTGGGAGTGAGGACAGATACGCAGTATTTT; CDR3 protein: CASSILGVRTDTQYF
V gene: TRBV6-5; D gene: NA; J gene: TRBJ2-1; CDR3 DNA: TGTGCCAGCAGTTCCGCCATATTACAATCGGAGGAGCAGTTCTTC; CDR3 protein: CASSSAILQSEEQFF